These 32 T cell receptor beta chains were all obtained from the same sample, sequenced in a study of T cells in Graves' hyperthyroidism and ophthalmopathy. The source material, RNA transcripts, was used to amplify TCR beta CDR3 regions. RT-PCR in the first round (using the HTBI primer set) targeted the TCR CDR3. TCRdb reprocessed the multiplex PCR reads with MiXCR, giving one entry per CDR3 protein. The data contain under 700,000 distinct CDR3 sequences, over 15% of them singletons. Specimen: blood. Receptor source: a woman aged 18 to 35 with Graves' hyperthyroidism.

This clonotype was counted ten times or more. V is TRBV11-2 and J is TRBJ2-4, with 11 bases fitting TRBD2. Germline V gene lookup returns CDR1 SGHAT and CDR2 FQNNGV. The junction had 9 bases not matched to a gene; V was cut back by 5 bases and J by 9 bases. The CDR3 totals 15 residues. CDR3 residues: CASSPGTSGRGIQYF. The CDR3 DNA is TGTGCCAGCAGCCCGGGAACTAGCGGGAGAGGCATTCAGTACTTC.

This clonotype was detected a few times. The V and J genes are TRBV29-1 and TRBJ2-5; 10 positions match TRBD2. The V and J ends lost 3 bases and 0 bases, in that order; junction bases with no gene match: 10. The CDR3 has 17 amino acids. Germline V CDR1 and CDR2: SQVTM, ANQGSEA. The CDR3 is CSVDGLAGARYQETQYF. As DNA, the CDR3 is TGCAGCGTTGACGGGCTAGCGGGAGCCCGGTACCAAGAGACCCAGTACTTC.

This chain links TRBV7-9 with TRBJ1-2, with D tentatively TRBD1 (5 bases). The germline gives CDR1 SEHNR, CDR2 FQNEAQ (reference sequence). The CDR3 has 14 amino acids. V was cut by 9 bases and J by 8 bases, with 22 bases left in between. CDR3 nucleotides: TGTGCCAGTAGTCCCTTCAGACGCCAGGGCGGCTACACCTTC. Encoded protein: CASSPFRRQGGYTF.

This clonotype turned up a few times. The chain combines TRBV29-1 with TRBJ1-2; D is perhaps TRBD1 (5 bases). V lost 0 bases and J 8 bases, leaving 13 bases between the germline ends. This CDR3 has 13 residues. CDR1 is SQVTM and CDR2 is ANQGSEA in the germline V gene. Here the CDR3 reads CSVEDRDGGGYTF. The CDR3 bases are TGCAGCGTTGAAGATCGGGACGGTGGGGGCTACACCTTC.

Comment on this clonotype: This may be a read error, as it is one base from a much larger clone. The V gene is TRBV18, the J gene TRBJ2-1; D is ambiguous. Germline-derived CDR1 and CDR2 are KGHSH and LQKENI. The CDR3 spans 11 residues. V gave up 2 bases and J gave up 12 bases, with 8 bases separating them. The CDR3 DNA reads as TGTGCCAGCTCACCAGTGCATGGGCAGTTCTTC. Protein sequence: CASSPVHGQFF.

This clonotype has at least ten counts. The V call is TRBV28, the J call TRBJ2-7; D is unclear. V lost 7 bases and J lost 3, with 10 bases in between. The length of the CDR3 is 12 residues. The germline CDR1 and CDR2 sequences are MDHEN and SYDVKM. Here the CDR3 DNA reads TGTGCCAGCACCCGGAACTTCTACGAGCAGTACTTC. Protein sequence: CASTRNFYEQYF.

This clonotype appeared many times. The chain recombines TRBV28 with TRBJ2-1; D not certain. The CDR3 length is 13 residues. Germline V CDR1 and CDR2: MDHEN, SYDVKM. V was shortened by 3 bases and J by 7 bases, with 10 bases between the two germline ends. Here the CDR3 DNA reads TGTGCCAGCAGTTTTAGACGGTGGAATGAGCAGTTCTTC. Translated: CASSFRRWNEQFF. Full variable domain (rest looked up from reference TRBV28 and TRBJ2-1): DVKVTQSSRYLVKRTGEKVFLECVQDMDHENMFWYRQDPGLGLRLIYFSYDVKMKEKGDIPEGYSVSREKKERFSLILESASTNQTSMYLCASSFRRWNEQFFGPGTRLTVL.

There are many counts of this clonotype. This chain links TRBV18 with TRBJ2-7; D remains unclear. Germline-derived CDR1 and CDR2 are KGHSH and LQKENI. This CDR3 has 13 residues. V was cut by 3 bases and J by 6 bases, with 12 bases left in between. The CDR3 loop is CASSPKKGTEQYF. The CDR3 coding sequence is TGTGCCAGCTCACCGAAAAAGGGTACCGAGCAGTACTTC.

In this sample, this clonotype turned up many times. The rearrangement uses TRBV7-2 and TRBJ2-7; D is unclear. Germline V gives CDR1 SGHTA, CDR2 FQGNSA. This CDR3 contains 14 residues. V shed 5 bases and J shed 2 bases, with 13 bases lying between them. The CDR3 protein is CASSPGLVPYEQYF. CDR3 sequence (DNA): TGTGCCAGCAGCCCAGGCCTAGTCCCCTACGAGCAGTACTTC.

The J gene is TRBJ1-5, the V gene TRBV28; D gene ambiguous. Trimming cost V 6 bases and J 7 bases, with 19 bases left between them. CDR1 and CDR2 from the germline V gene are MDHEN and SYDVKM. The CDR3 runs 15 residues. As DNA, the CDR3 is TGTGCCAGCAGCCCCTCCCCCGACCAGGCCCAGCCCCAGCATTTT. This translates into CASSPSPDQAQPQHF.

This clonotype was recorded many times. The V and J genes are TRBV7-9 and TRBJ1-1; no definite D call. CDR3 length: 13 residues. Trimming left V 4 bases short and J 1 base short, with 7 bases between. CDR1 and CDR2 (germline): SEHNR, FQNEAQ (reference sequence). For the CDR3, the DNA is TGTGCCAGCAGCTCCCGGGCGAACACTGAAGCTTTCTTT. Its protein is CASSSRANTEAFF.

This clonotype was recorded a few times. CDR3 in amino acids: CASSIWGKTEAFF. The DNA of the CDR3 is TGTGCCAGTAGTATCTGGGGGAAGACTGAAGCTTTCTTT. The genes are TRBV19 and TRBJ1-1, with D maybe TRBD1 (5 bases). The CDR3 loop spans 13 amino acids. The V end lost 3 bases, the J end lost 5 bases, and 10 bases lay between the germline ends. Germline V gene data show CDR1 as LNHDA and CDR2 as SQIVND (reference sequence).

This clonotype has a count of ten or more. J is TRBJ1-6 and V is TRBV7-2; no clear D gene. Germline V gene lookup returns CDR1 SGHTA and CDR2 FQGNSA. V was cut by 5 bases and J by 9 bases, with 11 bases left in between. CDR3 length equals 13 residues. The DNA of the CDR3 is TGTGCCAGCAGCCCGATCGGAGGTTCACCCCTCCACTTT. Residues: CASSPIGGSPLHF.

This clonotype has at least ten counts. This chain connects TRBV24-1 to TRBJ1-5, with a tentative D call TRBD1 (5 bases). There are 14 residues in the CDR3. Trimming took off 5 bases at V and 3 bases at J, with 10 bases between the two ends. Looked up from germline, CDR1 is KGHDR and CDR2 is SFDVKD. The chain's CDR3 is CATSGETANQPQHF. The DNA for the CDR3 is TGTGCCACCAGTGGGGAGACAGCCAATCAGCCCCAGCATTTT.

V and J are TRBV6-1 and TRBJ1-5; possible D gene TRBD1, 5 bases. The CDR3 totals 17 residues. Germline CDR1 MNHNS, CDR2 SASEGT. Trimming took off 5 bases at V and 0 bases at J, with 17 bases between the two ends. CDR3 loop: CASSRDQGDHSNQPQHF. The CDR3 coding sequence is TGTGCCAGCAGTCGCGACCAAGGGGACCATAGCAATCAGCCCCAGCATTTT.

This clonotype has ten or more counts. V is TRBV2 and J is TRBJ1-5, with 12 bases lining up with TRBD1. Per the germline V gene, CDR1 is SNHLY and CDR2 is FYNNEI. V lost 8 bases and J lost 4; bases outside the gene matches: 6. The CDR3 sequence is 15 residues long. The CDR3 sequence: CASVGQGAVNQPQHF. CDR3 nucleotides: TGTGCCAGCGTGGGACAGGGGGCGGTTAATCAGCCCCAGCATTTT.

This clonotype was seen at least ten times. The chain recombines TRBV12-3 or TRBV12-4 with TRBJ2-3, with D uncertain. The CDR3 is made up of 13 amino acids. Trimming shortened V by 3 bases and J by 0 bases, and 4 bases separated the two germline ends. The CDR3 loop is CASSFGSTDTQYF. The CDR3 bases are TGTGCCAGCAGTTTTGGTAGCACAGATACGCAGTATTTT.

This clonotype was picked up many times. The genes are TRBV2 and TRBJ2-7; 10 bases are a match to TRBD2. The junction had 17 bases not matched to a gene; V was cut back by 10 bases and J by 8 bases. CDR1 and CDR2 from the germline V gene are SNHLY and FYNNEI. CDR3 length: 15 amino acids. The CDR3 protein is CATGNEGLAGVKQYF. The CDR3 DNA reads TGTGCCACCGGTAACGAGGGGCTAGCGGGGGTCAAGCAGTACTTC.

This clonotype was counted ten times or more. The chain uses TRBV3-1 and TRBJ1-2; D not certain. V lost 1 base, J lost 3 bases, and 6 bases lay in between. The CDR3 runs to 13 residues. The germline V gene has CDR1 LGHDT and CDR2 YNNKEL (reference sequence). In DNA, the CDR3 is TGTGCCAGCAGCCAAGCACTGTACTATGGCTACACCTTC. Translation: CASSQALYYGYTF.

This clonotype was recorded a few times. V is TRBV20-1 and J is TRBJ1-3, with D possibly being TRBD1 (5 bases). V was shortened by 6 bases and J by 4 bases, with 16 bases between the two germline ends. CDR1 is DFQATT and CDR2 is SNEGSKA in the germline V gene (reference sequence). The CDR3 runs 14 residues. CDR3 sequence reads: CSAPGRGLGNTIYF. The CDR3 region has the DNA TGCAGTGCCCCCGGTCGGGGCCTGGGAAACACCATATATTTT.

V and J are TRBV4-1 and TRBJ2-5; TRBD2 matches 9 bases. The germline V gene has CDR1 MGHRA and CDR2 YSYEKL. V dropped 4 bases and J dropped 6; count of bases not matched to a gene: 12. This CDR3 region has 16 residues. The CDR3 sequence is CASSPSASGADQTQYF. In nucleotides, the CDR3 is TGCGCCAGCAGCCCGAGCGCTAGCGGGGCCGACCAGACCCAGTACTTC.

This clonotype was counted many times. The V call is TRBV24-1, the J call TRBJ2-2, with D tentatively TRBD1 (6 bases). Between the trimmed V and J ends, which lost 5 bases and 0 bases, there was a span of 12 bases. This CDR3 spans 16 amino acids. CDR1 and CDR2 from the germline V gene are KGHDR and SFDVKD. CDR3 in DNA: TGTGCCACCAGTGGCCCGGGACAAACGAACACCGGGGAGCTGTTTTTT. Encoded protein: CATSGPGQTNTGELFF.

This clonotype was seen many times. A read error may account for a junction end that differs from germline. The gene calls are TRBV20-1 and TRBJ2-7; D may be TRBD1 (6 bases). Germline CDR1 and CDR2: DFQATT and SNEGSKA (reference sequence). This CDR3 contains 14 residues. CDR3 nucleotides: TGCAGTGCGCTGTACAGGGAGCGGCACTACGCGCAGTACTTC. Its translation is CSALYRERHYAQYF.

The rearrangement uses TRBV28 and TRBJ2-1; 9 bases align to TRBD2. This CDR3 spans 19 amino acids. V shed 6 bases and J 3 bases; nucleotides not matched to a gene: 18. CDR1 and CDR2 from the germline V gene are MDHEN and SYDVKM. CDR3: CASSPGWAGGPKGYNEQFF. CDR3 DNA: TGTGCCAGCAGCCCCGGCTGGGCGGGGGGGCCAAAGGGCTACAATGAGCAGTTCTTC.

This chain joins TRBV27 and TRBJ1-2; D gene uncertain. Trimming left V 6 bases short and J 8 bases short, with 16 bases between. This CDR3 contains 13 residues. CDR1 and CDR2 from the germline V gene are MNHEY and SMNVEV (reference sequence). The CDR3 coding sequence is TGTGCCAGCAGCCCAGACATATTCTACGGCTACACCTTC. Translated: CASSPDIFYGYTF.

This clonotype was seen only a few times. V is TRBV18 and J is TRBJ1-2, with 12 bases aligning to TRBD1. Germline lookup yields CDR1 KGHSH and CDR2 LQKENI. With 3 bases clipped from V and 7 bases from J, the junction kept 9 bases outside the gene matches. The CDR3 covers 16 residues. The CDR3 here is CASSPNHGTGGRGYTF. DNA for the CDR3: TGTGCCAGCTCACCTAACCATGGGACAGGGGGCCGTGGCTACACCTTC.

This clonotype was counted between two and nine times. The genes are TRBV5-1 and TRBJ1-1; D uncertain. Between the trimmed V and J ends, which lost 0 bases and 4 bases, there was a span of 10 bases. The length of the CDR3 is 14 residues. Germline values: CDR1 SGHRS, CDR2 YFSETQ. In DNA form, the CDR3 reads TGCGCCAGCAGCTTGGAACGGTGGGGCACTGAAGCTTTCTTT. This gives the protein CASSLERWGTEAFF.

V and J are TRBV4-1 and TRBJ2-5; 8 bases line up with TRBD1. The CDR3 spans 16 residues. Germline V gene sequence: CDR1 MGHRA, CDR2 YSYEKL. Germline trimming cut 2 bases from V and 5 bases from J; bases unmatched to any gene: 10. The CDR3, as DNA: TGCGCCAGCAGCCAAAATGTTCAGGGGGCACGGGAGACCCAGTACTTC. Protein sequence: CASSQNVQGARETQYF.

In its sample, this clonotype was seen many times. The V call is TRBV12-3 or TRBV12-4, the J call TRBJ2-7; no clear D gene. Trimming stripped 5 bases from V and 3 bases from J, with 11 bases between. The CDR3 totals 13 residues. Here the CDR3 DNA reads TGTGCCAGCAGTCTCCGGTCAAGCTACGAGCAGTACTTC. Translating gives CASSLRSSYEQYF.

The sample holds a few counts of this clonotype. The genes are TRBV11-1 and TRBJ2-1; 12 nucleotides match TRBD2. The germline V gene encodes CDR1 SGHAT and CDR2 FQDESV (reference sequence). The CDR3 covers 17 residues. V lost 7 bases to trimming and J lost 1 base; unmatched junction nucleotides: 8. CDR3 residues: CASTVRLAGASYNEQFF. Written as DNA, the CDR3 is TGTGCCAGCACCGTGAGACTAGCGGGGGCGTCCTACAATGAGCAGTTCTTC. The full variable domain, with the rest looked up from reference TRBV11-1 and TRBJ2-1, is EAEVAQSPRYKITEKSQAVAFWCDPISGHATLYWYRQILGQGPELLVQFQDESVVDDSQLPKDRFSAERLKGVDSTLKIQPAELGDSAMYLCASTVRLAGASYNEQFFGPGTRLTVL.

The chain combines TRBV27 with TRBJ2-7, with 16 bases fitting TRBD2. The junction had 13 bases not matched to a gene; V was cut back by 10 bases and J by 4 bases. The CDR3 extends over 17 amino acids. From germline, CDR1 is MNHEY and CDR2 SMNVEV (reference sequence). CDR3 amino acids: CATAPGLAGGLRYEQYF. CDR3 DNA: TGTGCCACTGCCCCGGGACTAGCGGGGGGGTTAAGGTACGAGCAGTACTTC.

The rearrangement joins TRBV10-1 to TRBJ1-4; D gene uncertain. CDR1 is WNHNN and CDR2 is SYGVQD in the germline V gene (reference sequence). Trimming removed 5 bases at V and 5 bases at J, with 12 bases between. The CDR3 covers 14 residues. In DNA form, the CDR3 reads TGCGCCAGCAGTAAGGACGGGAAGAATGAAAAACTGTTTTTT. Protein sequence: CASSKDGKNEKLFF.